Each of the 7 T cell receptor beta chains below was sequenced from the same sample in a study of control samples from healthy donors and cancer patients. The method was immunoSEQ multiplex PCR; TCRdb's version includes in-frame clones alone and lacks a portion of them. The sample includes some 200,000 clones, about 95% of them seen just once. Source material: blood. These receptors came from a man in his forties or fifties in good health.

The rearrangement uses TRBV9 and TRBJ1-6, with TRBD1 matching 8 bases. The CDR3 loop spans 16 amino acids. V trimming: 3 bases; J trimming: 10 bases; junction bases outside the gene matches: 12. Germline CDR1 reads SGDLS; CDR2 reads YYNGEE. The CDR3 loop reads CASSAPGTGSSSPLHF. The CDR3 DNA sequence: TGTGCCAGCAGCGCCCCCGGGACAGGCTCTTCGTCACCCCTCCACTTT.

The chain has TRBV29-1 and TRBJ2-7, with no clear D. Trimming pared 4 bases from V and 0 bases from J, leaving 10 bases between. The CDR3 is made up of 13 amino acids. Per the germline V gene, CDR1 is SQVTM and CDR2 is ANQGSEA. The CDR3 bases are TGCAGCGTTGTCGTGGAAAGCTCCTACGAGCAGTACTTC. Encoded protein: CSVVVESSYEQYF.

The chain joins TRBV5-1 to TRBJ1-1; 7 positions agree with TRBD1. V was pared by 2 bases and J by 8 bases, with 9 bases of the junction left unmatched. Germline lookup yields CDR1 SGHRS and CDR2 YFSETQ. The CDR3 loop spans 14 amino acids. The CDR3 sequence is CASSFDPGGLEAFF. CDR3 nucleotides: TGCGCCAGCAGCTTCGATCCAGGGGGGTTGGAAGCTTTCTTT.

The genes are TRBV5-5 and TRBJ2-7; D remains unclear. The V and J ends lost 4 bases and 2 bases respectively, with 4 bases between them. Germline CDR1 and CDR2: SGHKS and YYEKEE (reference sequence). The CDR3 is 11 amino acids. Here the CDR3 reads CASSTTYEQYF. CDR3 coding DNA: TGTGCCAGCAGCACCACCTACGAGCAGTACTTC.

In nucleotides, the CDR3 is TGCGCCAGCAGCAATCAGGGATTGGGCACTGAAGCTTTCTTT. This encodes CASSNQGLGTEAFF. The chain links TRBV5-1 to TRBJ1-1; a possible D gene is TRBD1 (5 bases). Per germline, CDR1 SGHRS and CDR2 YFSETQ. CDR3 length: 14 residues. The ends were cut back, 4 bases at V and 4 bases at J, with 14 bases in the middle.

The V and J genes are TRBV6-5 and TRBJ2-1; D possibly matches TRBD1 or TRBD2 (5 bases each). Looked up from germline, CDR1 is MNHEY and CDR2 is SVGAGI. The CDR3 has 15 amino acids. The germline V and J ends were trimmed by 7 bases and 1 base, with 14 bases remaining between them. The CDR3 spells CASKTPGRSYNEQFF. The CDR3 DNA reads TGTGCCAGCAAGACTCCGGGACGGTCCTACAATGAGCAGTTCTTC.

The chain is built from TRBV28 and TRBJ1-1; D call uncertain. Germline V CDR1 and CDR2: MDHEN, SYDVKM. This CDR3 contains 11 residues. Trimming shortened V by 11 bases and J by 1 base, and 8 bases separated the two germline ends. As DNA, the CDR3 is TGTGCCGGGCGTTCGAACACTGAAGCTTTCTTT. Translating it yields CAGRSNTEAFF.